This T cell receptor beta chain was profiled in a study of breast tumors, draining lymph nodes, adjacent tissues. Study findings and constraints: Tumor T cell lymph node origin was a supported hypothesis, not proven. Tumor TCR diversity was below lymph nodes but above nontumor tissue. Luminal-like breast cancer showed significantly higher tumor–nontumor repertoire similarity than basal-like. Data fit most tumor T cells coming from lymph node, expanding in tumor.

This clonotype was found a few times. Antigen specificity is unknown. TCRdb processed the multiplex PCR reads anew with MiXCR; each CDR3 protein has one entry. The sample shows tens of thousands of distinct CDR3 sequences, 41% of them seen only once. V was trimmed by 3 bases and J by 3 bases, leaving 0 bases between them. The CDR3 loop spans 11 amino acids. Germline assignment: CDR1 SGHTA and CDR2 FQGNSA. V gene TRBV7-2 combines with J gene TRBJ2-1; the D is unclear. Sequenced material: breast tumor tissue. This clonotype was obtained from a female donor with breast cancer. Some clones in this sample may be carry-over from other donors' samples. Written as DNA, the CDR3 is TGTGCCAGCAGCTTCTACAATGAGCAGTTCTTC. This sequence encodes CASSFYNEQFF.